This T cell receptor beta chain was sequenced in a study of T cells in Graves' hyperthyroidism and ophthalmopathy. At the level of the study: Before any treatment, at initial diagnosis, peripheral blood was collected. Study-wide points: Most thyroid clonotypes that were expanded above 0.001 also turned up in blood.

The CDR3 length is 15 residues. With 5 bases removed from V and 4 bases from J, the gap between germline ends came to 15 bases. Looked up from germline, CDR1 is DFQATT and CDR2 is SNEGSKA (reference sequence). Researchers amplified the TCR beta CDR3 regions from RNA transcripts. HTBI primers were the set used in a first-round RT-PCR of the TCR CDR3. TCRdb analysed the multiplex PCR reads with MiXCR anew, one entry per CDR3 protein. The sample consists of approximately 530,000 distinct CDR3 sequences, around 15% of them appearing once. No ophthalmopathy progression within 18 months constituted stable Graves' hyperthyroidism. Regarding this clonotype: Its antigen is still unknown.

The source is a woman under 30 with Graves' hyperthyroidism. The J gene is TRBJ2-6, the V gene TRBV20-1; perhaps D is TRBD1 or TRBD2 (5 bases each). Material for sequencing was blood. This CDR3 is CSAGRLGEGANVLTF. Here the CDR3 DNA reads TGCAGTGCTGGGCGCCTGGGGGAGGGGGCCAACGTCCTGACTTTC.